This T cell receptor (beta chain) is drawn from a study of cytomegalovirus exposure and HLA in healthy donors (TCRdb year 2017). Regarding the research as a whole: An earlier analysis of approximately 640 of the donors reported about 250 Gb of sequence data and 117 million unique TCR beta sequences from around 200 million T cells. Donor age, sex, ethnicity and CMV serostatus were compiled together with the repertoire data. High-throughput TCR immunosequencing, statistical association of individual TCRs with disease status, and machine learning were combined to predict cytomegalovirus infection status. A later genetic analysis took genome-wide SNP genotypes for 398 of the 666 donors and used that subset as a discovery cohort. In an earlier analysis of over 550 of the donors, high-throughput TCR beta sequencing was used to judge whether each TCR beta V gene segment behaved as functional or pseudogenic. Because of strong linkage in the cohort, 4 to 6 DR-DQ haplotypes were treated as single units for association and clustering. Every discovery cohort repertoire had been produced on one sequencing platform. Typing coverage differed by locus: A, B, C, DRB1 and DQB1 were typed in about 629-630 donors, DQA1 in 500 to 550, DPA1 in approximately 610, and DPB1 in around 490. On average, over 200,000 unique TCR beta nucleotide sequences were sequenced per donor among a few hundred genotyped donors of the cohort, with roughly 18% of those sequences being non-productive. A later analysis re-analyzed previously published TCR beta repertoires from 666 donors and added high-resolution HLA genotyping to study TCR occurrence patterns. The study was designed to test whether signatures of past pathogen exposure could be identified by cataloging public T cell receptors. HLA typing included class I and class II loci at four-digit resolution. Roughly 320 gigabases of sequencing data and about 92 million unique TCR sequences made up an early release that covered around 640 HLA-typed donors. The T cell repertoires of several hundred subjects were profiled by immunosequencing and related to cytomegalovirus serostatus. Besides the first cohort of approximately 710 subjects, a separate validation cohort made up of roughly 130 different subjects was used. Of the roughly 400 genotyped donors, around 81% fell in the genetic ancestry cluster associated with self-reported Caucasian donors. The later analysis used no new phenotypic data to find candidate immune exposures, relying instead on TCR beta sequences and their occurrence across donors. General conclusions and limits of the study: Strong co-occurrence of HLA alleles, especially DR and DQ, made assigning TCR associations to individual alleles difficult. According to a later analysis, most CMV-associated TCR beta chains appeared to be HLA-restricted, and the HLA associations seemed to be driven largely by CMV exposure. Across donors, most TCR sequences were observed very rarely, whereas some public TCRs were present in many individuals. In a later genetic analysis, fewer N-insertions in productive TCRs were reported among donors in an Asian-associated ancestry cluster than the roughly 670-donor mean. HLA typing was unavailable for some donors at each locus, so association tests used only the typed subset. A total of roughly 160 TCR beta chains were listed by the study as associated with cytomegalovirus. Compared with equally common non-associated chains, HLA-associated TCR beta chains in a later analysis were more clonally expanded and had lower generation probabilities. At a false discovery rate of 0.05, a later analysis linked around 15,000 TCR beta sequences to specific HLA alleles. In vitro tests confirmed that a few of the cytomegalovirus-associated TCR beta chains recognize cytomegalovirus antigens. The sequencing pipeline was judged likely to have produced a cluster of highly shared sequence variants as a technical artifact. For the cohort, immune exposure information was limited to CMV serostatus. In this cohort, only TCR beta chains were sequenced, and detectable features were limited by the absence of alpha or paired-chain data. In a later analysis, TCR association rates were found to vary across HLA loci, with the most associated TCRs seen for DRB1 alleles and the fewest for HLA-C alleles. Presence/absence analyses assumed roughly uniform sequencing depth across donors, an assumption that may not hold. According to the authors, the approach could potentially be generalized to other disease states and immunological phenotypes. Because counts were too low, seventeen rarely observed V segments, including chromosome 9 orphons, were left out of the earlier analysis of approximately 500 of the donors. In a later analysis, several top co-occurrence clusters were reported to appear linked to parvovirus B19, influenza, CMV and Epstein-Barr virus. An association between a missense DCLRE1C variant and V-gene and J-gene trimming of TCR beta chains was found in a later genetic analysis and replicated in an independent cohort. An earlier analysis of approximately 500 of the donors showed that most TCR beta V segments appeared in productive rearrangements either about 87% or about 30% of the time, which broadly matched IMGT annotations. A further reported finding was that TCR beta sequences accurately predicted the HLA-A and HLA-B alleles for most subjects in the first cohort. The classifier was reported to diagnose cytomegalovirus status with high specificity and sensitivity in both the original cohort and the validation cohort. Correlated functional status among segregating V segments might be attributable to linkage disequilibrium, but an unknown experimental factor could not be ruled out. Some IMGT-functional V segments, including TRBV6-2 and TRBV6-3, could not be distinguished by the 87-base-pair reads and were therefore excluded.

The cohort comprised more than 550 healthy bone marrow donors. Cohort members were all nominally healthy when sampled, although unrecorded immune exposures were likely present. The donor tested CMV seronegative, placing the donor among the 350 to 400 seronegative members of the cohort. Every donor gave a peripheral blood sample, and the peripheral blood mononuclear cells from that sample were used for TCR beta sequencing. Genomic DNA extraction from the blood cell samples was performed with the Qiagen DNeasy Blood Extraction Kit. Relative to germline, V is 5 bases shorter and J is 6 bases shorter, with 12 bases between their ends. In the germline V gene, CDR1 corresponds to KGHSH and CDR2 to LQKENI. The CDR3 runs 13 amino acids, cysteine and phenylalanine included. Kept here is only the CDR3 DNA, which spans 39 bases and is read in frame from base 1. As for this clone: The clone's antigen remains unknown. The record has no base qualities; no much larger clone is one base away.

Libraries were made using the immunoSEQ multiplex PCR assay. The multiplex PCR relied on a mix of 60 forward primers for TCR Vbeta segments and 13 reverse primers for TCR Jbeta segments. A multiplex PCR assay on genomic DNA amplified the CDR3 region of rearranged TCR beta genes. Amplified TCR beta libraries were sequenced as 87-base-pair reads on the Illumina HiSeq System. As for how the authors treated the data: A later analysis tallied roughly 76 million unique TCR beta chains across the 640 or so repertoires, and some 10 million of those chains were shared by two or more donors. A nearest-neighbor algorithm error-corrected the raw reads and collapsed the reads into unique sequences, merging closely related sequences to remove PCR and sequencing errors. V, D and J gene segments were assigned by aligning CDR3 sequences to IMGT reference sequences. For a sequence to be retained, at least a six-nucleotide match to both a V gene segment and a J gene segment was required. Rearrangements were called productive when the CDR3 lacked stop codons and stayed in frame with V and J; all others were non-productive. CDR3 was defined by IMGT convention, running from the second conserved V-encoded cysteine to the conserved J-encoded phenylalanine. The earlier analysis of about 500 of the donors excluded sequences that lacked an unambiguous match to a single V gene segment. In an earlier analysis of roughly 500 of the donors, V segments were called functional above 56.7% productive rearrangements and were called segregating when the between-donor standard deviation exceeded 5%. To diagnose cytomegalovirus status from the catalog of TCR beta chain sequences, a statistical classification framework was built. In a later analysis, TCR nucleotide sequences were compared against IMGT/GENE-DB human TR gene sequences so that V and J genes could be assigned. Using the TCRdist pipeline, a later analysis assigned CDR3 sequences along with most-parsimonious VDJ recombination scenarios. In a later analysis, each TCR beta chain was defined by its CDR3 amino acid sequence together with its V-gene family, and reads lacking a unique V-gene family were excluded. To address suspected cross-contamination and a sequencing artifact, a later analysis removed 592 highly shared, low-generation-probability nucleotide sequences. In a later analysis, a clonal expansion index was calculated for each public chain from normalized within-repertoire ranks of inferred template counts. Generation probabilities in a later analysis came from a VDJ recombination model fitted to out-of-frame rearrangements, and those results were checked against IGoR. In a later analysis, hypergeometric tests were used to score TCR-TCR, TCR-HLA and TCR-CMV co-occurrence, with a repertoire-size bias correction applied to TCR pairs. False discovery rates were estimated in a later analysis by permuting HLA or CMV assignments 20 times. In a later analysis, co-occurring TCRs were grouped using DBSCAN, and TCRdist sequence similarity was added for clustering within HLA-allele-positive subsets. Repertoires with fewer than 30,000 or more than 120,000 public chains were left out of co-occurrence clustering, as were a handful of repertoires with anomalous nucleotide sharing. TCRdb took this table from immuneACCESS and kept in-frame rearrangements with V and J called. Such tables lack part of the clones; where checked against another copy, unresolved V genes explain under half of the gap, and the rest is unexplained. That table gives V, J and clone size, and the DNA gave D and trimming. Here the sample has around 200,000 clones; roughly 85% occur a single time. The ten largest clones take up about 2.3% of the sample.

This TCR was sampled from a woman between 45 and 60 years old in good health and CMV-seronegative. Sequenced: PBMCs. In this chain, TRBV18 is recombined with TRBJ2-3; TRBD1 is possibly the D segment (6 matching bases). The bases read TGTGCCAGCTCAGAACAGGGTTGGGATACGCAGTATTTT. It translates as CASSEQGWDTQYF.